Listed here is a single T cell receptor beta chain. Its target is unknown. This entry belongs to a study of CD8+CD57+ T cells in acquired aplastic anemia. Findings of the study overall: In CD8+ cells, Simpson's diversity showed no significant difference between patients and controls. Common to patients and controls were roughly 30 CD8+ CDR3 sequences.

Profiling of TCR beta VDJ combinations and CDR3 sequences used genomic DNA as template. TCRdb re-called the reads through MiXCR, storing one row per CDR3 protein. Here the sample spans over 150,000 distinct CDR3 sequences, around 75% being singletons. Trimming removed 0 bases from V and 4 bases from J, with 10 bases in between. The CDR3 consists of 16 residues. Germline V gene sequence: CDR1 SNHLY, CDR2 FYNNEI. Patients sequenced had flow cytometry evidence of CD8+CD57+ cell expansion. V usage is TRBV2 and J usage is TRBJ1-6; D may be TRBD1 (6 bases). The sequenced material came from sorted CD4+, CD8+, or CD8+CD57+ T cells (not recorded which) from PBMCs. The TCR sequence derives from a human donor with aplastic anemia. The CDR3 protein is CASSEAGQFYNSPLHF. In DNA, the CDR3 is TGTGCCAGCAGTGAAGCCGGACAGTTTTATAATTCACCCCTCCACTTT.